A selection of T cell receptor beta chains follows, all from one sample in a study of vaccination effects on CD4 cells after COVID-19. These receptors' antigens are unknown. The method was immunoSEQ multiplex PCR; TCRdb's version includes in-frame clones alone and lacks a portion of them. Of 43,000 or so clones detected, roughly 72% appear once; the ten largest clones hold 6.5% to 8.5%. Sequencing was performed on CD4+ T cells from PBMCs cultured without peptide, taken after COVID-19 vaccination. The source of these receptors is a human donor who received a COVID-19 vaccine. CDR3s include the opening cysteine and the closing phenylalanine or tryptophan. Each record gives: J gene, clone size, V gene, D gene, CDR3 protein, CDR3 DNA. D genes are given only for firm matches. Clone size, where shown, is once, few, many, or a class for clones that have expanded.

TRBJ2-7	.	TRBV5-6	TRBD2	CASSLKAGSKSYEQYF	TGTGCCAGCAGCTTAAAAGCGGGATCGAAATCCTACGAGCAGTACTTC
TRBJ1-3	.	TRBV19	.	CASSRPGEGNTIYF	TGTGCCAGTAGTCGGCCGGGGGAAGGAAACACCATATATTTT
TRBJ1-1	few	TRBV11-3	.	CASSSVSSTEAFF	TGTGCCAGCAGCTCAGTATCTAGCACTGAAGCTTTCTTT
TRBJ2-2	.	TRBV9	TRBD1	CASSPGDRNTGELFF	TGTGCCAGCAGCCCAGGGGACAGGAACACCGGGGAGCTGTTTTTT
TRBJ2-5	.	TRBV5-4	.	CASRRRNQETQYF	TGTGCCAGCAGAAGACGGAACCAAGAGACCCAGTACTTC
TRBJ2-7	.	TRBV14	TRBD1	CASSQPGTGPYEQYF	TGTGCCAGCAGCCAACCCGGGACAGGGCCGTACGAGCAGTACTTC
TRBJ1-4	.	TRBV5-1	TRBD1	CASSSGQGATNEKLFF	TGCGCCAGCAGCTCCGGACAGGGGGCAACTAATGAAAAACTGTTTTTT
TRBJ1-2	.	TRBV19	.	CASSFLQGNRDYGYTF	TGTGCCAGTAGTTTCCTTCAGGGTAATCGAGACTATGGCTACACCTTC
TRBJ2-1	.	TRBV7-8	.	CASSLTEGWSREQFF	TGTGCCAGCAGCTTAACAGAAGGATGGTCGAGGGAGCAGTTCTTC
TRBJ1-5	.	TRBV9	.	CASSVGSVSNQPQHF	TGTGCCAGCAGCGTAGGGTCCGTTAGCAATCAGCCCCAGCATTTT
TRBJ2-7	few	TRBV6-5	TRBD1	CASSSAGTEYEQYF	TGTGCCAGCAGTTCTGCCGGGACAGAGTACGAGCAGTACTTC
TRBJ2-5	.	TRBV5-1	.	CASSKSGEETQYF	TGCGCCAGCAGCAAATCGGGGGAAGAGACCCAGTACTTC
TRBJ2-7	.	TRBV6-5	.	CASSYGQRTYEQYF	TGTGCCAGCAGTTATGGTCAGCGGACCTACGAGCAGTACTTC
TRBJ1-1	.	TRBV10-3	.	CAISHDGGSTEAFF	TGTGCCATCAGTCACGACGGAGGGTCCACTGAAGCTTTCTTT
TRBJ2-7	.	TRBV2	.	CASSERDEQYF	TGTGCCAGCAGTGAAAGGGACGAGCAGTACTTC
TRBJ1-1	.	TRBV5-1	.	CASSLGVENTEAFF	TGCGCCAGCAGCTTGGGTGTGGAGAACACTGAAGCTTTCTTT
TRBJ2-3	.	TRBV24-1	.	CATSGNTGLTDTQYF	TGTGCCACCAGTGGCAATACGGGCCTCACAGATACGCAGTATTTT
TRBJ2-3	.	TRBV5-4	.	CASKKGQDTDTQYF	TGTGCCAGCAAAAAGGGACAAGACACAGATACGCAGTATTTT
TRBJ1-3	.	TRBV11-2	.	CASSSRTTGNTIYF	TGTGCCAGCAGCTCCCGGACAACTGGAAACACCATATATTTT
TRBJ2-1	few	TRBV7-9	TRBD2	CASSPILAGMNNEQFF	TGTGCCAGCAGCCCAATTCTAGCGGGAATGAACAATGAGCAGTTCTTC
TRBJ2-2	.	TRBV6-5	.	CASRALGGELFF	TGTGCCAGCAGGGCCCTTGGCGGGGAGCTGTTTTTT
TRBJ1-1	.	TRBV19	TRBD1	CASSPGQGLLGTEAFF	TGTGCCAGTAGTCCGGGACAGGGGCTATTGGGGACTGAAGCTTTCTTT
TRBJ2-6	.	TRBV4-1	TRBD1	CASSPNWTGRGANVLTF	TGCGCCAGCAGCCCCAATTGGACAGGGCGAGGGGCCAACGTCCTGACTTTC
TRBJ1-6	once	TRBV4-2	.	CASSQVAGRDNSPLHF	TGTGCCAGCAGCCAAGTGGCAGGGAGGGATAATTCACCCCTCCACTTT
TRBJ2-7	.	TRBV4-1	TRBD2	CASSRELAVGLYEQYF	TGCGCCAGCAGCCGCGAACTAGCGGTTGGACTTTACGAGCAGTACTTC
TRBJ2-1	.	TRBV6-2/TRBV6-3	TRBD1	CASSFRGLAYNEQFF	TGTGCCAGCAGTTTCAGGGGGCTCGCCTACAATGAGCAGTTCTTC
TRBJ2-3	few	TRBV7-6	.	CASSLNYGPWRDTQYF	TGTGCCAGCAGCTTAAATTATGGGCCTTGGAGGGATACGCAGTATTTT
TRBJ2-5	.	TRBV5-1	.	CASSFTGTPSETQYF	TGCGCCAGCAGCTTTACCGGGACACCATCCGAGACCCAGTACTTC